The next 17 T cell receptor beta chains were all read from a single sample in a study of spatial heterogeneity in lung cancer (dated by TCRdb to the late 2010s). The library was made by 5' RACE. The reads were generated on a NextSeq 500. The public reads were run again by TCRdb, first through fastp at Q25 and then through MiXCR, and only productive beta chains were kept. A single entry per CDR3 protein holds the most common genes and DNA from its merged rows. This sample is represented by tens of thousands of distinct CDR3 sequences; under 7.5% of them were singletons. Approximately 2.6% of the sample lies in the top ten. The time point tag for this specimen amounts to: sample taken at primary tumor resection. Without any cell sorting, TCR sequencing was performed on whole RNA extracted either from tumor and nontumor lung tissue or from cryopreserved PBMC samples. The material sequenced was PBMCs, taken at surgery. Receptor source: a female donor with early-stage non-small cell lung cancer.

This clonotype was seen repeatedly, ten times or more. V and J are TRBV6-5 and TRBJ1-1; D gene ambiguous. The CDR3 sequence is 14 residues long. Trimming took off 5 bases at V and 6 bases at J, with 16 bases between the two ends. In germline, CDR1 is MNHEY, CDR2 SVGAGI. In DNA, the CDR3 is TGTGCCAGCAGTCCCTGGACTGAACGGTCTGAAGCTTTCTTT. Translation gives CASSPWTERSEAFF.

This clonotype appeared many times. For the CDR3, the DNA is TGTGCCATCAGCCTTTCCGACAGCTTCTACGAGCAGTACTTC. It is translated as CAISLSDSFYEQYF. V usage is TRBV10-3 and J usage is TRBJ2-7; D perhaps matches TRBD1 (5 bases). The V end was cut by 6 bases, the J end by 3 bases, with 15 bases between. There are 14 residues in the CDR3. Germline V gene sequence: CDR1 ENHRY, CDR2 SYGVKD.

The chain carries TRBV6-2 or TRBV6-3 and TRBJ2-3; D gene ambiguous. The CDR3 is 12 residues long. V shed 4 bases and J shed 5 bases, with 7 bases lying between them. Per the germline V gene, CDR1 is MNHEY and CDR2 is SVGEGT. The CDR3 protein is CASSWEGDTQYF. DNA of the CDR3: TGTGCCAGCAGTTGGGAAGGAGATACGCAGTATTTT.

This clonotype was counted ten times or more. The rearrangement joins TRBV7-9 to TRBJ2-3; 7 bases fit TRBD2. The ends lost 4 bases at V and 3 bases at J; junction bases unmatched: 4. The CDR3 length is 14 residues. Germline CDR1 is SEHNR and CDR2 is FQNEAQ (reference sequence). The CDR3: CASSSASGTDTQYF. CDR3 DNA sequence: TGTGCCAGCAGCTCGGCTAGCGGAACAGATACGCAGTATTTT.

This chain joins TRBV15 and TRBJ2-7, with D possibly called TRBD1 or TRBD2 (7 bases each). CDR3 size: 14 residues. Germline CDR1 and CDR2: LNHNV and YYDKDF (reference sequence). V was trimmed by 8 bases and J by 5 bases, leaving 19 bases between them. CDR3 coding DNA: TGTGCCACCCGTCAGGGGGGGTCGGTGAACGAGCAGTACTTC. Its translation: CATRQGGSVNEQYF.

CDR3 sequence (DNA): TGTGCCAGCAAGGGTGGGCAGCCCCAGCATTTT. Its translation: CASKGGQPQHF. The rearrangement joins TRBV27 to TRBJ1-5; D gene ambiguous. Germline V gives CDR1 MNHEY, CDR2 SMNVEV (reference sequence). With 7 bases removed from V and 7 bases from J, the gap between germline ends came to 8 bases. The CDR3 is 11 residues long.

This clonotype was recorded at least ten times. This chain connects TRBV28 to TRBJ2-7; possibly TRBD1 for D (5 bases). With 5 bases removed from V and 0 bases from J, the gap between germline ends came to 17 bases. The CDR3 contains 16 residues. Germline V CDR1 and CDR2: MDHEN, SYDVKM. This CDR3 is CASSRGNPPSSYEQYF. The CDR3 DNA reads TGTGCCAGCAGTAGGGGCAACCCCCCGAGCTCCTACGAGCAGTACTTC.

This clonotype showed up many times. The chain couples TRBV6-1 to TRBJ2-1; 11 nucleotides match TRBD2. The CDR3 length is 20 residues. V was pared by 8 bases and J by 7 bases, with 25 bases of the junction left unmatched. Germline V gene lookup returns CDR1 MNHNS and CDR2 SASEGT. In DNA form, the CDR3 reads TGTGCCAGCCCCTCACCGCTAGCGGGGGGCCGGGTTGGCAGGAGGAATGAGCAGTTCTTC. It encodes CASPSPLAGGRVGRRNEQFF.

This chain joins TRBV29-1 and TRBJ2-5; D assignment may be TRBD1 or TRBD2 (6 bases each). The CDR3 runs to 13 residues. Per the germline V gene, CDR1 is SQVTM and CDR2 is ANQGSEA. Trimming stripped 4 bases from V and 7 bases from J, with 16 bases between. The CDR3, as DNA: TGCAGCGTTGTTGGGGGCGGGGATGGGACCCAGTACTTC. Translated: CSVVGGGDGTQYF.

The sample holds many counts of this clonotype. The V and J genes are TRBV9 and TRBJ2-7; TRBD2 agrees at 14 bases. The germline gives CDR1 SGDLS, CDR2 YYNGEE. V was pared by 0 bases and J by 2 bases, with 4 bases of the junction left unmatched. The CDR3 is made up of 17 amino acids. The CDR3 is CASSVGTSGGTAYEQYF. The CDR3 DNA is TGTGCCAGCAGCGTAGGGACTAGCGGGGGGACGGCCTACGAGCAGTACTTC. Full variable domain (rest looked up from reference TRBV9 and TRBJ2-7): DSGVTQTPKHLITATGQRVTLRCSPRSGDLSVYWYQQSLDQGLQFLIQYYNGEERAKGNILERFSAQQFPDLHSELNLSSLELGDSALYFCASSVGTSGGTAYEQYFGPGTRLTVT.

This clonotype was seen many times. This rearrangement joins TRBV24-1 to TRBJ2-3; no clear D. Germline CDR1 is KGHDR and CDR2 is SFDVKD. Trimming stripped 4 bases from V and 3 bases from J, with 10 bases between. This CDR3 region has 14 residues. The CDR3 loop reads CATSEPGSTDTQYF. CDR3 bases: TGTGCCACCAGTGAGCCAGGAAGTACAGATACGCAGTATTTT.

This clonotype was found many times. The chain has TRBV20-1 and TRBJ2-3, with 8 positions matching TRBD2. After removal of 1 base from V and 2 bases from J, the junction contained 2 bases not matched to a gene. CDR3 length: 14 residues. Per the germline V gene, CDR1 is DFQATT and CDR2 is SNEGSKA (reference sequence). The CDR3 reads CSARVAGFTDTQYF. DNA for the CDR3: TGCAGTGCTAGAGTAGCGGGGTTCACAGATACGCAGTATTTT.

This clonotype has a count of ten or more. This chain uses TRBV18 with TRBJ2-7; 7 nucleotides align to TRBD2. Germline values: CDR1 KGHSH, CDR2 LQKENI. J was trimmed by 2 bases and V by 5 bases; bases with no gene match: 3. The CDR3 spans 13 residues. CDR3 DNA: TGTGCCAGCTCAGGAAGCGGGGCCTACGAGCAGTACTTC. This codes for CASSGSGAYEQYF.

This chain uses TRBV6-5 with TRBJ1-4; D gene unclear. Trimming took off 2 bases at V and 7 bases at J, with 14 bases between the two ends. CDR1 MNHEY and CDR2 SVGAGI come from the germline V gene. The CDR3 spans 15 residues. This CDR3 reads CASSYTIEFGEKLFF. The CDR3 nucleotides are TGTGCCAGCAGTTACACGATAGAGTTCGGTGAAAAACTGTTTTTT.

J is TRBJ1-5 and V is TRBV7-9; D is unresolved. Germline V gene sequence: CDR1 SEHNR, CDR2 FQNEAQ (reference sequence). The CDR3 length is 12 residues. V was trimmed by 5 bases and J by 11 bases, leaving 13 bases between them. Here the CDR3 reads CASSPGVRAQHF. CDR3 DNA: TGTGCCAGCAGCCCGGGAGTTAGGGCCCAGCATTTT.

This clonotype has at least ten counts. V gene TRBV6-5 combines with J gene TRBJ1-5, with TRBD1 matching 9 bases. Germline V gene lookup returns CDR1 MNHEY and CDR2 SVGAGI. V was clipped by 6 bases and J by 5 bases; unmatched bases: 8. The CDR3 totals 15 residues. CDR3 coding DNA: TGTGCCAGCAGCCGGTCAACAGGGGGCCATCAGCCCCAGCATTTT. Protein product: CASSRSTGGHQPQHF.

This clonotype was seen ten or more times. The CDR3 DNA is TGTGCCAGCAGCAGAGAAGTCGGGTTGGGGGAGCTGTTTTTT. Protein product: CASSREVGLGELFF. The V call is TRBV7-2, the J call TRBJ2-2; D uncertain. The ends were cut back, 5 bases at V and 8 bases at J, with 15 bases in the middle. The length of the CDR3 is 14 residues. Germline lookup yields CDR1 SGHTA and CDR2 FQGNSA.